This TCR beta chain came from a study of blood T cell repertoires in COVID-19. For the study at large: The samples span acute and convalescent COVID-19 from the United States, Italy and Spain. PBMCs, B-cell-depleted T cells, or T cells were the source of the cDNA or gDNA that made up the material.

This CDR3 comprises 14 residues. Germline V gives CDR1 SQVTM, CDR2 ANQGSEA. The trim removed 4 bases at V and 3 bases at J, leaving 5 bases unmatched. Per the original methods: Counts of nucleated cells, estimated from reference gene primer amplification, were obtained. Generated by immunoSEQ multiplex PCR, the TCRdb table keeps only in-frame clones and is missing some. The V and J calls and clone size were taken over from that table, and D and trimming were inferred from the DNA. The table has around 140,000 clones, approximately 90% seen once. The genes are TRBV29-1 and TRBJ2-1; 8 positions match TRBD2. The specimen sequenced was peripheral blood. The clonotype comes from a man aged 45-65 years with acute or convalescent COVID-19. This CDR3 reads CSVVAGIDYNEQFF. Here the CDR3 DNA reads TGCAGCGTTGTAGCGGGAATCGACTACAATGAGCAGTTCTTC.